This T cell receptor (beta chain) derives from a study of T cell responses to AZD1222 COVID-19 vaccine. As concerns this clone: Antigen specificity is unknown.

The V and J ends lost 4 bases and 7 bases, in that order; junction bases with no gene match: 9. The CDR3 is 15 residues long. Germline V gene lookup returns CDR1 SGHNT and CDR2 YYREEE (reference sequence). Clones were read by immunoSEQ multiplex PCR, and TCRdb kept only the in-frame ones, dropping some. Of approximately 28,000 clones listed, more than 85% were seen once; the top ten hold 7.5% to 10%. Study-wide findings and caveats: Repertoire sampling was restricted to post-peak T cell response timepoints. Among the donors, most were white British and more were female, and clonal diversity was possibly underestimated. Spike-specific TCRs gained breadth and depth after people received two AZD1222 doses.

The TCR sequence derives from an adult in good health. This sequence joins TRBV5-4 and TRBJ2-7; 12 positions agree with TRBD2. The input for sequencing was peripheral blood, taken on day 0 of AZD1222 vaccination. CDR3 nucleotides: TGTGCCAGCAGCCCAGGACTAGCGGGGAGGCAAGAGCAGTACTTC. Protein sequence: CASSPGLAGRQEQYF.